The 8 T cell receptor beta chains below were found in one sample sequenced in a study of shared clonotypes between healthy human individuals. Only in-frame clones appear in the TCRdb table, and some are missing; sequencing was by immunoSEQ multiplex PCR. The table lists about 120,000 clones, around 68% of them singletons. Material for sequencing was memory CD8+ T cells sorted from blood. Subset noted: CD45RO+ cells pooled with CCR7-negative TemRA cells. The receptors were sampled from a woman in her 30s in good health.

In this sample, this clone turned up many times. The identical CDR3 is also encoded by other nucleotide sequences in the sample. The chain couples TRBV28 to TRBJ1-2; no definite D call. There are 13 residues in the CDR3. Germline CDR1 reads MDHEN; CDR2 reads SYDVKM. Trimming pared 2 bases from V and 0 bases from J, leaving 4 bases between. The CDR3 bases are TGTGCCAGCAGTTTAAGAACTAACTATGGCTACACCTTC. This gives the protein CASSLRTNYGYTF.

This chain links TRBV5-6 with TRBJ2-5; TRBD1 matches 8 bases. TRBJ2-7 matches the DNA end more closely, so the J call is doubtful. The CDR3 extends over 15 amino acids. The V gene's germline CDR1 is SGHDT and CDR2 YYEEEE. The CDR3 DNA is TGTGCCAGCAGCTTCAAGCAGGGGGCATTGTACGAGCAGTACTTC. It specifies CASSFKQGALYEQYF.

The CDR3: CASSKEGRGWFEQYF. CDR3 coding DNA: TGTGCCAGCAGCAAAGAGGGCAGGGGGTGGTTCGAGCAGTACTTC. This chain uses TRBV21-1 with TRBJ2-7; the table gives TRBD1 as D, unverified against the DNA. TRBV21-1 is designated a pseudogene. CDR3 length: 15 amino acids.

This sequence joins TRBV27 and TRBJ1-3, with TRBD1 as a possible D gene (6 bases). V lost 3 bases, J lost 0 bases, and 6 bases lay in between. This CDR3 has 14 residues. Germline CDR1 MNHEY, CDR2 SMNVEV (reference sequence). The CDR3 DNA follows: TGTGCCAGCAGTTTGGGACACTCTGGAAACACCATATATTTT. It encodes CASSLGHSGNTIYF.

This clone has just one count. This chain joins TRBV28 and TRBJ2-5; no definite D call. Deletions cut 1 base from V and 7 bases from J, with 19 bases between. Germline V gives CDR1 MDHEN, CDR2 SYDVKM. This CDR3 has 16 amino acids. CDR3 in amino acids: CASSLSRQAQTGTQYF. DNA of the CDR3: TGTGCCAGCAGTTTATCGAGGCAGGCCCAGACGGGGACCCAGTACTTC.

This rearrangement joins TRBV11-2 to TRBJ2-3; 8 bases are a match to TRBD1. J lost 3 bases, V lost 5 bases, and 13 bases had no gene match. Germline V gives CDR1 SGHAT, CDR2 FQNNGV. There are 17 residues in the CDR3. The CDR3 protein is CASSPHPDREWTDTQYF. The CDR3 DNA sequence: TGTGCCAGCAGCCCCCACCCGGACAGGGAGTGGACAGATACGCAGTATTTT.

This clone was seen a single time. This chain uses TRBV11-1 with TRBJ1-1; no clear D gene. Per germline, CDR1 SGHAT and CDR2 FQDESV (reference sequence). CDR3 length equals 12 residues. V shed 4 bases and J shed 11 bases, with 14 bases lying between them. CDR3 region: CASSWIETAAFF. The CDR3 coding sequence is TGTGCCAGCAGCTGGATCGAAACCGCTGCTTTCTTT. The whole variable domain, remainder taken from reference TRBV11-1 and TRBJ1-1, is EAEVAQSPRYKITEKSQAVAFWCDPISGHATLYWYRQILGQGPELLVQFQDESVVDDSQLPKDRFSAERLKGVDSTLKIQPAELGDSAMYLCASSWIETAAFFGQGTRLTVV.

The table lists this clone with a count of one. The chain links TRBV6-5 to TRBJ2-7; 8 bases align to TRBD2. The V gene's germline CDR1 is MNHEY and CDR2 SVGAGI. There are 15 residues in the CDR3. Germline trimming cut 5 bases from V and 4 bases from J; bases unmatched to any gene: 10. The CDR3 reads CASSRGGLGRYEQYF. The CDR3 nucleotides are TGTGCCAGCAGTCGGGGGGGGCTGGGCAGATACGAGCAGTACTTC.